The rows below give T cell receptor beta chains drawn from one sample of a study of blood T cell repertoires in COVID-19. The method was immunoSEQ multiplex PCR; TCRdb's version includes in-frame clones alone and lacks a portion of them. This table holds 97,000 or so clones, approximately 78% found once. Material: peripheral blood. These receptors were obtained from a man aged 60-69 years with active or convalescent COVID-19. Each CDR3 is given with its conserved first and last residue. The order of the fields is V gene, J gene, D gene, CDR3 protein. A D gene is named only where the DNA matches it firmly.

>TRBV10-3|TRBJ1-5|NA
CAISEGQNNQPQHF
>TRBV6-1|TRBJ1-2|NA
CASSELSQGLGYTF
>TRBV7-8|TRBJ2-2|NA
CASSLGQGGGELFF
>TRBV2|TRBJ1-5|NA
CASSSQGLSQPQHF
>TRBV24-1|TRBJ2-2|TRBD1
CATSDPGQANTGELFF
>TRBV29-1|TRBJ2-2|NA
CSARRDTGELFF
>TRBV6-5|TRBJ2-3|NA
CASSYEEGDTQYF
>TRBV6-5|TRBJ1-3|NA
CASSYSTALGNTIYF
>TRBV7-2|TRBJ1-1|NA
CASSRNRAEAFF
>TRBV29-1|TRBJ2-3|TRBD2
CSVAGTSGMSTDTQYF
>TRBV20-1|TRBJ1-3|TRBD1
CKGQAGNTIYF
>TRBV12-5|TRBJ2-5|TRBD1
CASGPDRGETQYF
>TRBV7-6|TRBJ2-1|NA
CASSFLAGPQGGNNEQFF
>TRBV14|TRBJ2-2|NA
CASRGLAMPGELFF
>TRBV18|TRBJ1-1|NA
CASSAGAGNTEAFF